This TCR beta chain appears in the sequencing data of a study of PD-L1 blockade in urothelial cancer. Study summary: Specimens of blood held a median count of approximately 150,000 T cells.

Method: immunoSEQ multiplex PCR; TCRdb's copy keeps in-frame clones and lacks some. Found here are approximately 14,000 clones, around 87% of them singletons; the top ten hold 12% to 15%. The CDR3 is 15 amino acids. Germline V CDR1 and CDR2: SGHAT, FQNNGV. Trimming removed 4 bases from V and 4 bases from J; junction bases left unmatched: 4. The chain employs TRBV11-2 and TRBJ2-2; 9 nucleotides align to TRBD2. Sequencing was performed on PBMCs, taken around atezolizumab (anti-PD-L1) treatment. The receptor comes from a man in his 70s with urothelial cancer. The CDR3 region has the DNA TGTGCCAGCAGCTCCACGACTAGCGGCACCGGGGAGCTGTTTTTT. Its translation: CASSSTTSGTGELFF. The complete variable domain, with remaining parts taken from reference TRBV11-2 and TRBJ2-2, reads EAGVAQSPRYKIIEKRQSVAFWCNPISGHATLYWYQQILGQGPKLLIQFQNNGVVDDSQLPKDRFSAERLKGVDSTLKIQPAKLEDSAVYLCASSSTTSGTGELFFGEGSRLTVL.